This T cell receptor (beta chain) was retrieved from a study of T-cell reconstitution after alpha-beta-depleted transplantation in children. General observations from the study: Several hundred expanded graft clones reportedly supplied alpha-beta T cells about two months after transplant. The main origin of T-cell counts and diversity one year after transplant was newly produced T cells. Some patients' high day-60 TCRbeta diversity was traced to surviving recipient T cells and thymic progenitors.

Researchers prepared the TCRbeta library using unique molecular identifiers, the study reports. TCRdb used MiXCR to reprocess the PCR reads, holding one entry per CDR3 protein. The table has nearly 250,000 distinct CDR3 sequences, less than 9% seen once; the top ten hold 6.3%. This clonotype was detected only once. What it binds is unknown. The CDR3 length is 13 residues. V was trimmed by 5 bases and J by 5 bases, leaving 13 bases between them. In germline, CDR1 is SGHTA, CDR2 FQGNSA. The V and J genes are TRBV7-2 and TRBJ2-7; D tentatively reads TRBD1 or TRBD2 (5 bases each). This material consisted of PBMCs, mostly from graft donor cells, taken 180 days after TCRalphabeta/CD19-depleted stem cell transplant. The TCR originated in a male patient aged 10 to 17 who had a stem cell transplant for acute lymphoblastic leukemia, so the T cells may come from the graft donor. CDR3 protein: CASSPMVGDEQYF. DNA of the CDR3: TGTGCCAGCAGCCCCATGGTGGGGGACGAGCAGTACTTC.